This is a list of T cell receptor beta chains from one sample in a study of blood T cells in healthy people across ages. One entry per CDR3 protein results from TCRdb running MiXCR on the 5' RACE reads. The sample yields approximately 730,000 distinct CDR3 sequences, 50% to 65% seen once. Sample: blood. These receptors came from a man at least 80 years old in good health. The CDR3 runs from the conserved cysteine through the conserved F or W.

j_gene: TRBJ2-7; v_gene: TRBV30; CDR3aa: CAWSPGTGIPYEQYF
j_gene: TRBJ1-1; v_gene: TRBV27; CDR3aa: CASSFGVSTSTEAFF
j_gene: NA; v_gene: TRBV9; CDR3aa: CASSVEAPHEQFF
j_gene: TRBJ2-6; v_gene: TRBV12-3/TRBV12-4; CDR3aa: CASRQTGSGANVLTF
j_gene: TRBJ2-7; v_gene: TRBV27; CDR3aa: CASSILAGSSYNEQYF
j_gene: TRBJ2-1; v_gene: TRBV12-3/TRBV12-4; CDR3aa: CASSPWASGDNEQFF
j_gene: TRBJ2-6; v_gene: TRBV20-1; CDR3aa: CSARVLGQGRSGANVLTF
j_gene: TRBJ2-7; v_gene: TRBV3-1; CDR3aa: CASSPSGSGKYEQYF
j_gene: TRBJ2-7; v_gene: TRBV5-5; CDR3aa: CASSLVGDFFYEQYF
j_gene: TRBJ2-7; v_gene: TRBV5-1; CDR3aa: CASSLDLAAYEQYF
j_gene: TRBJ2-7; v_gene: TRBV24-1; CDR3aa: CATSDSGQGAPSYEQYF
j_gene: TRBJ2-1; v_gene: TRBV6-1; CDR3aa: CAVREGGGLNEQFF
j_gene: TRBJ1-4; v_gene: TRBV4-1; CDR3aa: CASSQVLELLNEKLFF
j_gene: TRBJ1-2; v_gene: TRBV19; CDR3aa: CASSIRLGEAYGYTF
j_gene: TRBJ2-4; v_gene: TRBV7-2; CDR3aa: CASTPKRTGGDIQYF
j_gene: TRBJ2-1; v_gene: TRBV28; CDR3aa: CASSLRADEQFF